These T cell receptor beta chains were read from a single sample in a study of regulatory T cells in long-lasting Graves disease. TCRdb reprocessed the multiplex PCR reads with MiXCR, giving one entry per CDR3 protein. The sample gives about 450,000 distinct CDR3 sequences, 14% of which show up once; 17% is in the top ten. The same sample was also studied in work on T cells in Graves' hyperthyroidism and ophthalmopathy.

The starting material was peripheral blood mononuclear cells (PBMCs), obtained at new diagnosis, from a patient treated with antithyroid drugs. These receptors were obtained from a woman in her forties or fifties with Graves disease. Each CDR3 is given with its conserved first and last residue. Fields, in order: clone size, D gene, V gene, J gene, CDR3 DNA, CDR3 protein. A D gene is named only where the DNA matches it firmly. Clone size is stated in some rows and not others, as once, few, many or a class when expanded.

size: many
D: TRBD2
V: TRBV7-9
J: TRBJ2-5
DNA: TGTGCCAGCAGCTTACAACGACTAGCTTCGGAGCGAGAGACCCAGTACTTC
CDR3: CASSLQRLASERETQYF

size: few
D: .
V: TRBV5-5
J: TRBJ1-4
DNA: TGTGCCAGCAGCACCTTTGGACAGAGAAATGAAAAACTGTTTTTT
CDR3: CASSTFGQRNEKLFF

size: many
D: .
V: TRBV7-8
J: TRBJ2-7
DNA: TGTGCCAGCAGCTTATACAGAACCCCCTACGAGCAGTACTTC
CDR3: CASSLYRTPYEQYF

size: few
D: .
V: TRBV10-3
J: TRBJ2-7
DNA: TGTGCCATCAGTGAAAACAGGCTGGAATCCGAGCAGTACTTC
CDR3: CAISENRLESEQYF

size: many
D: .
V: TRBV27
J: TRBJ1-4
DNA: TGTGCCAGCAGTTCACTTCCAATCACGCCGGCAACTAATGAAAAACTGTTTTTT
CDR3: CASSSLPITPATNEKLFF

size: many
D: TRBD2
V: TRBV27
J: TRBJ2-1
DNA: TGTGCCAGCGCCCCCGAGGCGGGACTAGCAACCGAGCAGTTCTTC
CDR3: CASAPEAGLATEQFF

size: many
D: TRBD1
V: TRBV20-1
J: TRBJ2-3
DNA: TGCAGTGCGAACAGGGGTTATCCAGATACGCAGTATTTT
CDR3: CSANRGYPDTQYF

size: .
D: TRBD2
V: TRBV10-3
J: TRBJ2-1
DNA: TGTGCCATCAGTGAGTCGGGGAGGGGTCGCCAGCCAGTGGATGAGCAGTTCTTC
CDR3: CAISESGRGRQPVDEQFF

size: .
D: .
V: TRBV18
J: TRBJ1-5
DNA: TGTGCCAGCTCACCACGTGACGGAGCTGGCAATCAGCCCCAGCATTTT
CDR3: CASSPRDGAGNQPQHF

size: many
D: .
V: TRBV7-9
J: TRBJ2-5
DNA: TGTGCCAGCAGCTTCCAGGGTGGCCCTCCAGAGACCCAGTACTTC
CDR3: CASSFQGGPPETQYF

size: few
D: .
V: TRBV11-2
J: TRBJ1-1
DNA: TGTGCCAGCAGCTTATTGAACACTGGAGCTTTCTTT
CDR3: CASSLLNTGAFF

size: .
D: TRBD2
V: TRBV30
J: TRBJ2-2
DNA: TGTGCCTGGAGTGTAATAGCGGGAGGGCCCACCGGGGAGCTGTTTTTT
CDR3: CAWSVIAGGPTGELFF

size: many
D: .
V: TRBV5-1
J: TRBJ1-1
DNA: TGCGCCAGCAGCTCACCCTCTAGAGGAGGGGAGAACACTGAAGCTTTCTTT
CDR3: CASSSPSRGGENTEAFF

size: few
D: .
V: TRBV11-3
J: TRBJ2-2
DNA: TGTGCCAGCAGCTTAGAGTCCATAGGAGAGACCGGGGAGCTGTTTTTT
CDR3: CASSLESIGETGELFF

size: few
D: TRBD2
V: TRBV29-1
J: TRBJ2-1
DNA: TGCAGCCTACGACTAGCGGGAGCCAATGAGCAGTTCTTC
CDR3: CSLRLAGANEQFF

size: .
D: TRBD1
V: TRBV7-9
J: TRBJ1-2
DNA: TGTGCCAGCAGCTTAGCTGGACAGGGGCACTATGGCTACACCTTC
CDR3: CASSLAGQGHYGYTF

size: many
D: .
V: TRBV15
J: TRBJ2-2
DNA: TGTGCCACCAGCAGAGACTTTCTTGCCGGGGAGCTGTTTTTT
CDR3: CATSRDFLAGELFF

size: many
D: .
V: TRBV10-3
J: TRBJ1-5
DNA: TGTGCCATCAGTAGACAGGACGGGGCTAATCAGCCCCAGCATTTT
CDR3: CAISRQDGANQPQHF

size: few
D: TRBD1
V: TRBV28
J: TRBJ1-3
DNA: TGTGCCAGCAGTCCTTGGGCAGGGGGCAATCCATCTGGAAACACCATATATTTT
CDR3: CASSPWAGGNPSGNTIYF

size: many
D: .
V: TRBV28
J: TRBJ2-7
DNA: TGTGCCAGCAGTTTTTACGGAATTTCCTACGAGCAGTACTTC
CDR3: CASSFYGISYEQYF

size: many
D: .
V: TRBV7-9
J: TRBJ2-5
DNA: TGTGCCAGCAGGGGTAGCGGTCAAGAGACCCAGTACTTC
CDR3: CASRGSGQETQYF

size: many
D: TRBD2
V: TRBV24-1
J: TRBJ2-3
DNA: TGTGCCACCAGTGATTTACTAGCGGGCCCCACCGATACGCAGTATTTT
CDR3: CATSDLLAGPTDTQYF

size: .
D: TRBD2
V: TRBV29-1
J: TRBJ2-1
DNA: TGCAGCGTTGTGCGGGAGGAAGATGAGCAGTTCTTC
CDR3: CSVVREEDEQFF

size: many
D: .
V: TRBV27
J: TRBJ1-1
DNA: TGTGCCAGCAGTTCCCGCCAGGGAGGTTTTTTGATGAACACTGAAGCTTTCTTT
CDR3: CASSSRQGGFLMNTEAFF

size: many
D: TRBD1
V: TRBV28
J: TRBJ1-5
DNA: TGTGCCAGCAGTTTCGACAGGGGTAGCAATCAGCCCCAGCATTTT
CDR3: CASSFDRGSNQPQHF

size: many
D: TRBD1
V: TRBV10-3
J: TRBJ1-4
DNA: TGTGCCATCGCGGACAGGGAAAATGAAAAACTGTTTTTT
CDR3: CAIADRENEKLFF

size: few
D: .
V: TRBV27
J: TRBJ1-1
DNA: TGTGCCACCTCTGACAGTGCTCTAGGCATGAACACTGAAGCTTTCTTT
CDR3: CATSDSALGMNTEAFF

size: many
D: .
V: TRBV3-1
J: TRBJ1-1
DNA: TGTGCCAGCAGCCAATCTGGGATGAACACTGAAGCTTTCTTT
CDR3: CASSQSGMNTEAFF

size: few
D: TRBD1
V: TRBV9
J: TRBJ1-2
DNA: TGTGCCAGCAGCGGCGACAGGGGGGTCTATGGCTACACCTTC
CDR3: CASSGDRGVYGYTF

size: .
D: .
V: TRBV9
J: TRBJ2-5
DNA: TGTGCCAGCAGCGTAGCGGGATCGGGGGTCGAGGAGACCCAGTACTTC
CDR3: CASSVAGSGVEETQYF

size: many
D: .
V: TRBV5-1
J: TRBJ1-2
DNA: TGCGCCAGCAGCTTGGCAGCGAGGAGTGGCTACACCTTC
CDR3: CASSLAARSGYTF

size: many
D: TRBD2
V: TRBV5-1
J: TRBJ2-1
DNA: TGCGCCAGCAGCTTGGCAAGACTAGCGAGTTACAATGAGCAGTTCTTC
CDR3: CASSLARLASYNEQFF

size: few
D: TRBD2
V: TRBV6-1
J: TRBJ2-2
DNA: TGTGCCAGCAGTCCATGGGCTAGCGGAACCGGGGAGCTGTTTTTT
CDR3: CASSPWASGTGELFF

size: many
D: .
V: TRBV2
J: TRBJ2-2
DNA: TGTGCCAGCAGTGACTCCGGACCCACGAACACCGGGGAGCTGTTTTTT
CDR3: CASSDSGPTNTGELFF

size: many
D: .
V: TRBV10-3
J: TRBJ2-1
DNA: TGTGCCACCCGGGTCCCTAAGGGGGGCAATGAGCAGTTCTTC
CDR3: CATRVPKGGNEQFF

size: few
D: .
V: TRBV10-1
J: TRBJ2-5
DNA: TGCGCCAGTTCGATAACCGGGAACCAAGAGACCCAGTACTTC
CDR3: CASSITGNQETQYF

size: .
D: .
V: TRBV6-2/TRBV6-3
J: TRBJ1-2
DNA: TGTGCCAGCAGTTATGGGCATAACTATGGCTACACCTTC
CDR3: CASSYGHNYGYTF

size: few
D: .
V: TRBV5-6
J: TRBJ1-4
DNA: TGTGCCAGCAGCTTCGACAGGAGGAATGAAAAACTGTTTTTT
CDR3: CASSFDRRNEKLFF

size: many
D: .
V: TRBV28
J: TRBJ2-2
DNA: TGTGCCAGCACCCCCTCTCGTAACACCGGGGAGCTGTTTTTT
CDR3: CASTPSRNTGELFF

size: many
D: TRBD2
V: TRBV10-3
J: TRBJ2-3
DNA: TGTGCCATCAGTGGGGGGAGGACGAGCGGGGGCACAGATACGCAGTATTTT
CDR3: CAISGGRTSGGTDTQYF

size: .
D: .
V: TRBV29-1
J: TRBJ2-5
DNA: TGCAGCGTTGCCCAGGGCGGATTGGGGGGAGAGACCCAGTACTTC
CDR3: CSVAQGGLGGETQYF

size: .
D: .
V: TRBV3-1
J: TRBJ2-7
DNA: TGTGCCAGCAGCCAAGATGGGGACCCGGAGCAGTACTTC
CDR3: CASSQDGDPEQYF

size: .
D: .
V: TRBV5-1
J: TRBJ2-6
DNA: TGCGCCAGCAGCCTGAGGTCCAGGGTTCGCTCTGGGGCCAACGTCCTGACTTTC
CDR3: CASSLRSRVRSGANVLTF

size: .
D: TRBD1
V: TRBV10-1
J: TRBJ2-3
DNA: TGCGCCAGCAGTGAGCGCCGGGGACAGGGGAAAGATACGCAGTATTTT
CDR3: CASSERRGQGKDTQYF

size: .
D: TRBD2
V: TRBV20-1
J: TRBJ2-5
DNA: TGCAGTGCTAGAGATCGGCTAGCGGGGGAAGAGACGCAGTACTTC
CDR3: CSARDRLAGEETQYF

size: once
D: TRBD2
V: TRBV10-3
J: TRBJ2-1
DNA: TGTGCCATCAGGACCGGGACTAGCCTTGTGGGTGATGGGCAGTTCTTC
CDR3: CAIRTGTSLVGDGQFF

size: many
D: .
V: TRBV18
J: TRBJ2-2
DNA: TGTGCCAGCTCACCAATGTGGGAAAACACCGGGGAGCTGTTTTTT
CDR3: CASSPMWENTGELFF

size: many
D: TRBD2
V: TRBV6-1
J: TRBJ2-3
DNA: TGTGCCAGCAGTGCCCAGTTAGCGGGAAACACAGATACGCAGTATTTT
CDR3: CASSAQLAGNTDTQYF

size: few
D: TRBD2
V: TRBV10-3
J: TRBJ2-1
DNA: TGTGCCATCACGACTAGCGGGAATGATGAGCAGTTCTTC
CDR3: CAITTSGNDEQFF

size: many
D: .
V: TRBV11-3
J: TRBJ1-1
DNA: TGTGCCAGCAGCTTAGATCTACAGGCTGAAGCTTTCTTT
CDR3: CASSLDLQAEAFF

size: many
D: TRBD2
V: TRBV18
J: TRBJ2-1
DNA: TGTGCCAGCTCACCACTAGCGGGAGTCCACAATGAGCAGTTCTTC
CDR3: CASSPLAGVHNEQFF